The source of this T cell receptor beta chain is a study of blood T cell repertoires in COVID-19. For the study at large: Acute-phase and convalescent COVID-19 samples originated in the United States, Italy and Spain. The analysed material was cDNA or gDNA that came from T cells, B-cell-depleted T cells, or PBMCs.

How the authors handled the data: Estimates of nucleated cell counts were drawn from the amplification of reference gene primers. Generated by immunoSEQ multiplex PCR, the TCRdb table keeps only in-frame clones and is missing some. That table gives V, J and clone size, and the DNA gave D and trimming. The sample shows over 25,000 clones, less than 80% of them seen only once. Germline CDR1 and CDR2: SGHNT and YYREEE (reference sequence). This CDR3 region has 14 residues. V shed 4 bases and J 5 bases; nucleotides not matched to a gene: 9. This clone was found a few times. The chain employs TRBV5-4 and TRBJ2-7; 7 bases fit TRBD2. The TCR sequence derives from a man older than 75 with acute or convalescent COVID-19. Sequenced sample: peripheral blood. The CDR3: CASSASGLADEQYF. For the CDR3, the DNA is TGTGCCAGCAGCGCCAGTGGGCTAGCGGACGAGCAGTACTTC. Combining the CDR3 with reference TRBV5-4 and TRBJ2-7 gives the whole variable domain ETGVTQSPTHLIKTRGQQVTLRCSSQSGHNTVSWYQQALGQGPQFIFQYYREEENGRGNFPPRFSGLQFPNYSSELNVNALELDDSALYLCASSASGLADEQYFGPGTRLTVT.